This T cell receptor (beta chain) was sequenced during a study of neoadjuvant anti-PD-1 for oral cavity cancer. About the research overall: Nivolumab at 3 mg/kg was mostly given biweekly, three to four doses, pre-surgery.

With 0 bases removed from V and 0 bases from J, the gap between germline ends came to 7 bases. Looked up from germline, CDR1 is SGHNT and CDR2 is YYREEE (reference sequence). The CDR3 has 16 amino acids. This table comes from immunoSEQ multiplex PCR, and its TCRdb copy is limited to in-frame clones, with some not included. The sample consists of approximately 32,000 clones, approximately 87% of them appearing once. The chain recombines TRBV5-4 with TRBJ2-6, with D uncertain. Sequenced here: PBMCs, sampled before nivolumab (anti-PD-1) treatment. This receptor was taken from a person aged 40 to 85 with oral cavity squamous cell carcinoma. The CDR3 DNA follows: TGTGCCAGCAGCTTGGGATCCAACTCTGGGGCCAACGTCCTGACTTTC. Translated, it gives CASSLGSNSGANVLTF.